Below are 19 T cell receptor beta chains sequenced from a single sample in a study of T cells expressing NK-cell markers. TCRdb re-called the 5' RACE reads and shows each CDR3 protein once, DNA omitted. The sample table sets out roughly 150,000 distinct CDR3 sequences. Sequencing was done on a sample of blood T cells: a sorted CD56 or NKG2C T cell subset, CD4+ or CD8+ T cells, or bulk PBMC T cells (not recorded which). These receptors were collected from a man aged 18 to 70 in good health.

The rearrangement joins TRBV5-4 to TRBJ1-2. The CDR3 contains 12 residues. Germline V gene lookup returns CDR1 SGHNT and CDR2 YYREEE (reference sequence). The CDR3 sequence is CASSLSSNGYTF.

This chain connects TRBV4-1 to TRBJ2-7. From germline, CDR1 is MGHRA and CDR2 YSYEKL. This CDR3 contains 15 residues. CDR3 loop: CASSQVGSGIHEQYF.

The CDR3 loop is CASSLLEVNEKLFF. The chain links TRBV7-8 to TRBJ1-4. The CDR3 consists of 14 residues. In germline, CDR1 is SGHVS, CDR2 FQNEAQ. The full variable domain, in which reference TRBV7-8 and TRBJ1-4 provide the parts outside the CDR3, is GAGVSQSPRYKVAKRGQDVALRCDPISGHVSLFWYQQALGQGPEFLTYFQNEAQLDKSGLPSDRFFAERPEGSVSTLKIQRTQQEDSAVYLCASSLLEVNEKLFFGSGTQLSVL.

V and J are TRBV7-2 and TRBJ2-3; TCRdb selects TRBD2, and the lack of DNA leaves this call unchecked. This CDR3 contains 16 residues. Per germline, CDR1 SGHTA and CDR2 FQGNSA. The CDR3 sequence is CASSLVGLAGSDTQYF.

V gene TRBV7-9 combines with J gene TRBJ2-7; TCRdb picks TRBD1, but there is no DNA to check that call. CDR1 and CDR2 (germline): SEHNR, FQNEAQ (reference sequence). The CDR3 extends over 20 amino acids. CDR3: CASISSGDQPSRIHYYEQYF.

This chain joins TRBV12-3 or TRBV12-4 and TRBJ2-5; TCRdb outputs TRBD2, but without DNA this stays unchecked. The CDR3 sequence is 17 residues long. CDR3 protein: CASSYGWERGGLETQYF.

The chain recombines TRBV5-5 with TRBJ2-2; TCRdb's D gene call, TRBD1, goes unchecked for lack of DNA. The V gene's germline CDR1 is SGHKS and CDR2 YYEKEE (reference sequence). The CDR3 runs to 14 residues. CDR3 in amino acids: CASSGDMNTGELFF.

The V and J genes are TRBV2 and TRBJ2-1; TCRdb picks TRBD1, but there is no DNA to check that call. Germline V CDR1 and CDR2: SNHLY, FYNNEI. CDR3 length: 17 amino acids. CDR3 loop: CASSRSFQGSQDNEQFF.

This sequence joins TRBV19 and TRBJ1-5; TCRdb selects TRBD1, and the lack of DNA leaves this call unchecked. CDR3 length: 15 residues. In germline, CDR1 is LNHDA, CDR2 SQIVND (reference sequence). CDR3: CASSVQGAGNQPQHF.

The chain joins TRBV15 to TRBJ2-6. In germline, CDR1 is LNHNV, CDR2 YYDKDF (reference sequence). The CDR3 consists of 16 residues. The CDR3: CATSRDLGLGANVLTF.

This chain connects TRBV7-8 to TRBJ2-7; TCRdb gives TRBD2 as the D gene, but with no DNA this cannot be confirmed. The CDR3 runs 15 residues. Germline V lookup: CDR1 SGHVS, CDR2 FQNEAQ. The CDR3 region is CASSLLGLATYEQYF.

The gene calls are TRBV20-1 and TRBJ2-3. Germline lookup yields CDR1 DFQATT and CDR2 SNEGSKA (reference sequence). CDR3 length equals 16 residues. This CDR3 is CSARGPMEASTDTQYF.

The chain combines TRBV12-3 or TRBV12-4 with TRBJ2-2; without DNA, the TCRdb call of TRBD1 cannot be checked. This CDR3 has 15 residues. The CDR3 loop reads CASSFVVRDTGELFF.

The chain recombines TRBV7-9 with TRBJ2-4; absent DNA, TCRdb's TRBD1 call cannot be checked. Looked up from germline, CDR1 is SEHNR and CDR2 is FQNEAQ (reference sequence). This CDR3 is built from 17 residues. This CDR3 reads CASSSTAGAGWTNIQYF.

This chain joins TRBV13 and TRBJ2-1; TCRdb's D call, TRBD1, is unchecked because there is no DNA. The CDR3 is 17 amino acids. Per germline, CDR1 PRHDT and CDR2 FYEKMQ (reference sequence). Here the CDR3 reads CASSDTHRQGPGTEQFF.

The chain employs TRBV6-1 and TRBJ2-5; TCRdb's D call of TRBD2 is untestable without DNA. This CDR3 region has 18 residues. CDR1 MNHNS and CDR2 SASEGT come from the germline V gene. CDR3 sequence reads: CASTIRLAGDNTQETQYF.

The chain joins TRBV7-9 to TRBJ2-3; TCRdb's D call, TRBD2, is unchecked because there is no DNA. CDR1 is SEHNR and CDR2 is FQNEAQ in the germline V gene (reference sequence). The CDR3 spans 12 residues. CDR3 amino acids: CASSKGEDTQYF.

V gene TRBV14 combines with J gene TRBJ2-7; the D call from TCRdb, TRBD1, cannot be confirmed without DNA. Per germline, CDR1 SGHDN and CDR2 FVKESK. The CDR3 has 16 amino acids. The chain's CDR3 is CASSQVKGGGRDEQYF.

The rearrangement links TRBV28 to TRBJ1-5; TCRdb's D call of TRBD1 is untestable without DNA. The CDR3 has 15 amino acids. Germline V CDR1 and CDR2: MDHEN, SYDVKM. The CDR3 here is CASNPRGSGNQPQHF.